Sequencing of this T cell receptor (beta chain) was carried out in a study of shared clonotypes between healthy human individuals (dated by TCRdb to 2018 to 2020). Looking at the study overall: A couple of women and three men aged 18 to 49 years were included in the cohort. To estimate repertoire size and how much clonotypes are shared between individuals, the study performed deep sequencing of blood TCR repertoires from a handful of healthy adults. To increase sequencing depth and limit assay-specific biases, different laboratories used diverse techniques to prepare libraries and sequence TCR repertoires. Leukapheresis yielded between about 0.85 and 9 billion PBMCs per donor.

As encoded in the germline V gene, CDR1 is SGHRS while CDR2 is YFSETQ. The CDR3 measures 13 amino acids from cysteine to phenylalanine. Only the CDR3 DNA stays, 39 bases, in frame from base 1. The junction carries 6 bases between V and J, which are trimmed by 2 bases and 1 base respectively. In regard to this clone: Its antigen has not been determined. No qualities accompany the bases; no much larger clone lies one base away.

The donors were healthy, HIV-negative adults who had no recently reported acute infections or vaccinations. Every donor was a Caucasian adult residing in Nashville, Tennessee, USA. For unsorted samples, around 90 million PBMCs were counted, and genomic DNA was extracted using the QIAamp DNA Blood Mini kit. After blood collection by leukapheresis, PBMCs were isolated using Ficoll-Histopaque density gradient centrifugation and then cryopreserved in the vapor phase of liquid nitrogen. Using the deep immunoSEQ assay, multiplex PCR amplified TCR CDR3 regions from genomic DNA. Extracted genomic DNA from each cell subset was distributed evenly across all wells of several immunoSEQ 96-well plates, and each plate was treated as a replicate. Each replicate PCR for unsorted PBMC received about 0.3 ug genomic DNA, equal to about 30,000 T cell genomes. Ten immunoSEQ deep assay plates were used to sequence unsorted PBMC genomic DNA. The purified libraries were quantified using a Qubit 3.0 fluorometer, sized with a Bioanalyzer 2100, and then quantified again using the KAPA Library Quantification kit. Every immunoSEQ 96-well plate was sequenced on a separate single-read 150-cycle Illumina NextSeq 550 flow cell. Per the authors' processing: The immunoSEQ output contained only junctional sequences without quality scores, so filtering could not match that applied to full-length reads. To assign V/J genes and CDR3, sequences were annotated using PyIR, a Python wrapper for IgBLAST v1.9, with IMGT germline references. Reads with weak V/J assignments (E-value above 1e-6), missing CDR3, stop codons, out-of-frame junctions, or ambiguous translated residues were removed. V3J clonotypes were defined by identical inferred V gene, J gene, and CDR3 amino acid sequence. Percentage overlap between repertoires was computed as shared unique clonotypes divided by the size of the smaller repertoire. RTK rarefaction, the Chao1 estimator, and Recon v2.1 estimates of unobserved clonotypes were used to assess repertoire richness. The source is immuneACCESS, and TCRdb retained only in-frame sequences with V and J called. Part of the clones is not carried over; for the studies checked, unresolved V genes explain less than half of this, and the remainder is unexplained. For V, J and clone size, that table is used; D and trimming come from the DNA. The sample profile shows approximately 500,000 clones; roughly 80% of them were found once. In total, the top ten clones hold more than 10% of the sample.

Study-level results and caveats: Sampling was restricted to blood, and TCR repertoires in tissues likely differ from the TCR repertoires found in blood. Pairwise subsampling indicated that sequencing depth was expected to affect the degree of clonotype sharing among donors. Because the study included a small number of donors, the genetic and exposure-history diversity represented was limited.

The sample was PBMCs. The TCR was taken from a woman aged 40 to 55 in good health. Some clones in this sample may be carry-over from other donors' samples. The V and J segments used are TRBV5-1 and TRBJ1-1, with the identity of the D gene unclear. The CDR3 region reads CASSFQWNTEAFF. The DNA is as follows: TGCGCCAGCAGCTTTCAGTGGAACACTGAAGCTTTCTTT.